Described below is a single T cell receptor (beta chain) sequence and its context. The record originates from a study of T cell responses to AZD1222 COVID-19 vaccine. Only in-frame clones appear in the TCRdb table, and some are missing; sequencing was by immunoSEQ multiplex PCR. The sample lists 90,000 to 130,000 clones; 88% were seen once. CDR3 length: 14 residues. The V and J ends lost 2 bases and 3 bases, in that order; junction bases with no gene match: 4. Germline assignment: CDR1 LGHDT and CDR2 YNNKEL (reference sequence). This chain connects TRBV3-1 (or the pseudogene TRBV3-2) to TRBJ2-7; 7 bases agree with TRBD1. The TCR originated in an adult in good health. Material: peripheral blood, obtained on day 0 of AZD1222 vaccination. CDR3 amino acids: CASSQNRQGYEQYF. The DNA for the CDR3 is TGTGCCAGCAGCCAAAACCGACAGGGCTACGAGCAGTACTTC.